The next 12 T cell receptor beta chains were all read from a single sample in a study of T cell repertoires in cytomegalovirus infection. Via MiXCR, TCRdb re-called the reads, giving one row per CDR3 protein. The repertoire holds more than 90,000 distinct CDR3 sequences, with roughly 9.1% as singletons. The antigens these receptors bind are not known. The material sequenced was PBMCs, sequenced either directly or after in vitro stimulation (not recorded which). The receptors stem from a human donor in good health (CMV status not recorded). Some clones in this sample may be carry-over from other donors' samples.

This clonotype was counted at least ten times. CDR3 sequence: CASSWLEYSYEQYV. In DNA, the CDR3 is TGTGCCAGCAGTTGGTTGGAGTACTCCTACGAGCAGTACGTC. This rearrangement joins TRBV12-3 or TRBV12-4 to TRBJ2-7, with D hard to call. V lost 4 bases to trimming and J lost 0 bases, with 10 bases between them. The length of the CDR3 is 14 residues.

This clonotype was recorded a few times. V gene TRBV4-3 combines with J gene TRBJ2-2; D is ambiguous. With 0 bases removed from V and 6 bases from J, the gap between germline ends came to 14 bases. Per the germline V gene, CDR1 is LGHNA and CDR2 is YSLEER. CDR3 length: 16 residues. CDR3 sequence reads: CASSQDELGRAGELFF. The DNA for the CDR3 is TGCGCCAGCAGCCAAGATGAACTGGGTAGGGCCGGGGAGCTGTTTTTT.

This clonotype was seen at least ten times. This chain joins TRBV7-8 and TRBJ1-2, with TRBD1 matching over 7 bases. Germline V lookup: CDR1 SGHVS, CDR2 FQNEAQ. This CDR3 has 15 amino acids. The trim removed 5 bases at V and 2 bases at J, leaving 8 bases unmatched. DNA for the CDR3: TGTGCCAGCAGCCCGCCCGACAGGGAGAACTATGGCTACACCTTC. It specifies CASSPPDRENYGYTF.

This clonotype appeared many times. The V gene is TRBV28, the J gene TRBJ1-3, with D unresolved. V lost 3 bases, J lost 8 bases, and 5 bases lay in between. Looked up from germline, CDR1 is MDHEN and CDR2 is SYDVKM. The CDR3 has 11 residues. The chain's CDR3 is CASSFGHTIYF. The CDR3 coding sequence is TGTGCCAGCAGTTTCGGTCACACCATATATTTT.

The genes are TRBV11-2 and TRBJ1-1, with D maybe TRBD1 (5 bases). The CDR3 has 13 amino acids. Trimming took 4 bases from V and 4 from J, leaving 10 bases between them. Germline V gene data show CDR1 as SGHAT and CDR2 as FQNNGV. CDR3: CASSSTEGTEAFF. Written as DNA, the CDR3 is TGTGCCAGCAGCTCGACAGAGGGCACTGAAGCTTTCTTT. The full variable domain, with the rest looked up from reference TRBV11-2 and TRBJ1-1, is EAGVAQSPRYKIIEKRQSVAFWCNPISGHATLYWYQQILGQGPKLLIQFQNNGVVDDSQLPKDRFSAERLKGVDSTLKIQPAKLEDSAVYLCASSSTEGTEAFFGQGTRLTVV.

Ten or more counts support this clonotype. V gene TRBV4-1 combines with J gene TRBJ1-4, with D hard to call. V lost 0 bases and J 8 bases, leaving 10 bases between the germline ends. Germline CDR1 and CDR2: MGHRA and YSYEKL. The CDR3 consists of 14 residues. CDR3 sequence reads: CASSQEGQREKLFF. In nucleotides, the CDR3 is TGCGCCAGCAGCCAAGAAGGTCAGAGGGAAAAACTGTTTTTT.

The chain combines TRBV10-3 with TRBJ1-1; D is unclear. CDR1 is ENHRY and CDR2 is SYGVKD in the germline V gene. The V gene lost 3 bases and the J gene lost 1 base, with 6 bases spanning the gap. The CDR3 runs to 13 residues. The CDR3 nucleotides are TGTGCCATCAGTGATTTGAAGAACACTGAAGCTTTCTTT. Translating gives CAISDLKNTEAFF.

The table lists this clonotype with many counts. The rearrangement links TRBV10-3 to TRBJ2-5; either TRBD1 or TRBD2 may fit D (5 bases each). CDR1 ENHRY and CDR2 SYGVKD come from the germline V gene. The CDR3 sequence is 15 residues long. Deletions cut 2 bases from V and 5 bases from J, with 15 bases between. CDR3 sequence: CAISEGTGNLETQYF. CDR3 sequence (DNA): TGTGCCATCAGTGAGGGGACCGGCAATTTGGAGACCCAGTACTTC.

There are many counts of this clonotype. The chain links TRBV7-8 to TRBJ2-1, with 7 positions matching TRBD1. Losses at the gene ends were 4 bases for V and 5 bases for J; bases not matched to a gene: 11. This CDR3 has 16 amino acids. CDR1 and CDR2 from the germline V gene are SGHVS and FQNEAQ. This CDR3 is CASSYLTGYMDNEQFF. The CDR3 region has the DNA TGTGCCAGCAGCTATCTGACAGGGTATATGGACAATGAGCAGTTCTTC.

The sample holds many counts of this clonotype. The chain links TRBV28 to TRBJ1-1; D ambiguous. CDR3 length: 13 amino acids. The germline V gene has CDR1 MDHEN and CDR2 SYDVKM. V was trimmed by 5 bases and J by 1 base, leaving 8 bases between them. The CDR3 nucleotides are TGTGCCAGCAGTCAAGGGTGGAACACTGAAGCTTTCTTT. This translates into CASSQGWNTEAFF.

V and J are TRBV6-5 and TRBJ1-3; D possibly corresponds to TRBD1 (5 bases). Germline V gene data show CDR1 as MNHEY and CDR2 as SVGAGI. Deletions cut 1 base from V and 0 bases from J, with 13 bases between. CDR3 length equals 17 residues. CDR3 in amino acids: CASSYFFQGPSGNTIYF. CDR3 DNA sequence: TGTGCCAGCAGTTACTTCTTTCAGGGCCCCTCTGGAAACACCATATATTTT.

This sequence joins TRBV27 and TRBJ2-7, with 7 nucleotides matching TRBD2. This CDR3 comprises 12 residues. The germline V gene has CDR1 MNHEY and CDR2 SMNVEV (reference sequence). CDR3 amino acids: CAIGDYSYEQYF. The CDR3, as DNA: TGTGCTATAGGGGACTACTCCTACGAGCAGTACTTC.